The rows below give T cell receptor beta chains drawn from one sample of a study of T cell repertoires in ileal Crohn's disease. Measured with immunoSEQ multiplex PCR; TCRdb has only the in-frame clones, and not every one. The sample has several thousand clones, approximately 91% seen once; the top ten hold about 4.5%. The sample taken for sequencing was ileal tissue. The receptor set was obtained from an adult with Crohn's disease. CDR3s include the opening cysteine and the closing phenylalanine or tryptophan.

V	CDR3
TRBV7-9	CASSPGEADEQYF
TRBV19	CAAKGQGATGANVLTF
TRBV6-1	CASEPGRHNSPLHF
TRBV15	CATSRTGARLTYEQYF
TRBV7-9	CASSLVDSGNTIYF
TRBV20-1	CSARDGYEQYF
TRBV5-6	CASSGGTNRNTGELFF
TRBV28	CASSSFYEQYF
TRBV6-5	CASSYGTGLQETQYF
TRBV10-3	CAISDYRATEAFF
TRBV11-1	CASSLDPLNTGELFF
TRBV6-1	CASSEAGGALDTQYF
TRBV5-4	CASSFTSGNTIYF
TRBV29-1	CSVGAGVDSNQPQHF
TRBV7-6	CASSKGLADNEQFF
TRBV6-6	CASSYTTGDTEAFF
TRBV6-1	CASSPRTSGAGELFF
TRBV7-2	CASSLSPNTGELFF
TRBV6-1	CASSQGLRGSSYNEQFF
TRBV28	CASRGEAGTSYEQYF
TRBV11-2	CASSLDLGTQYF
TRBV7-3	CASSLLAPSSGANVLTF
TRBV6-5	CASSRLAGTYEQYF
TRBV9	CASSVAAADGYTF
TRBV10-3	CAISESDRAGGYTF
TRBV12-1	CASSPRTSGGITDTQYF
TRBV11-2	CASSARRGVNTEAFF
TRBV5-6	CASSRYYTGELFF
TRBV4-2	CASSQGLAGVGEQYF
TRBV19	CASRQRYNSPLHF
TRBV10-1	CASSVVREVGELFF
TRBV13	CASSLGRGSSHSTHTDTQYF
TRBV10-1	CASSESRGSTDTQYF
TRBV4-2	CASSPTGGQETQYF
TRBV7-2	CASSLVRAVGEKLFF
TRBV5-5	CASSLEAASSSYNEQFF
TRBV9	CATHRAHRGQETQYF
TRBV5-4	CASSLDPEGYEQYF
TRBV20-1	CSATEDYGYTF
TRBV5-6	CASSLDRAEQYF
TRBV6-1	CASSGLAGGPDTQYF
TRBV5-5	CASSFLATNEKLFF
TRBV12-5	CASGRTGTGAVTQYF
TRBV19	CASSRDRVYGYTF
TRBV10-3	CAIRGGDTDTQYF
TRBV9	CASSDREYNSPLHF
TRBV5-1	CASSLELAGGSVLFF
TRBV6-1	CATVGGLYEQYF
TRBV28	CASRPGGLMTYEQYF
TRBV11-1	CASSPGGRGVFGELFF
TRBV29-1	CSVLLQGAYGYTF
TRBV13	CASSLGGLAGDNEQFF
TRBV9	CASSAGDSLGTDTQYF
TRBV15	CATSLGRGTETQYF
TRBV14	CASSPRHGQNEKLFF
TRBV5-4	CASSGTGGQGAKAFF
TRBV15	CATSSREGTGNTDTQYF
TRBV5-1	CASSPRGTPSRGYTF
TRBV28	CASSQGHGSFNQPQHF
TRBV18	CASSTGLAGVENIQYF